Listed below are T cell receptor beta chains from one sample, sequenced in a study of early T cells in non-severe SARS-CoV-2 infection. MiXCR, run by TCRdb on the 5' RACE reads, gives a single entry per CDR3 protein. The table has tens of thousands of distinct CDR3 sequences, roughly 5.7% seen once. Sequenced input: whole blood. The receptors were sampled from an adult who was a healthcare worker with PCR-confirmed SARS-CoV-2 infection or an uninfected control (not recorded which). Each CDR3 is given with its conserved first and last residue. D genes are given only for firm matches. Clone size is shown for a subset of rows, as once, few, many or a class of expanded clone.

j_call: TRBJ1-1; d_call: -; clone_size: many; v_call: TRBV3-1; cdr3_nt: TGTGCCAGCAGCCCACAGCCTCCCACTGAAGCTTTCTTT; cdr3_aa: CASSPQPPTEAFF
j_call: TRBJ1-2; d_call: TRBD1; clone_size: many; v_call: TRBV10-3; cdr3_nt: TGTGCCATCAGTCGACAGGGCTATGGCTACACCTTC; cdr3_aa: CAISRQGYGYTF
j_call: TRBJ1-2; d_call: -; clone_size: many; v_call: TRBV6-5; cdr3_nt: TGTGCCAGCAGGGACCACGGGACGAGCTATGGCTACACCTTC; cdr3_aa: CASRDHGTSYGYTF
j_call: TRBJ1-2; d_call: -; clone_size: once; v_call: TRBV9; cdr3_nt: TGTGCCAGCAGCTTGGGATCCGGGTATGGCTACACCTTC; cdr3_aa: CASSLGSGYGYTF
j_call: TRBJ2-3; d_call: -; clone_size: -; v_call: TRBV25-1; cdr3_nt: TGTGCCAGCAGTGTGGGCGGCCTTGATACGCAGTATTTT; cdr3_aa: CASSVGGLDTQYF
j_call: TRBJ1-6; d_call: -; clone_size: many; v_call: TRBV15; cdr3_nt: TGTGCCACCAGCAGAGCTCTTCGGGAGGGGGGCTCACCCCTCCACTTT; cdr3_aa: CATSRALREGGSPLHF
j_call: TRBJ2-3; d_call: -; clone_size: many; v_call: TRBV7-9; cdr3_nt: TGTGCCAGCACCCAGCCCGGGGGAGTCACAGATACGCAGTATTTT; cdr3_aa: CASTQPGGVTDTQYF
j_call: TRBJ2-3; d_call: TRBD1; clone_size: many; v_call: TRBV11-3; cdr3_nt: TGTGCCAGCAGTCCCGGGACAGTTAAAGCAGATACGCAGTATTTT; cdr3_aa: CASSPGTVKADTQYF
j_call: TRBJ2-7; d_call: -; clone_size: -; v_call: TRBV28; cdr3_nt: TGTGCCAGCAGTTTCAGTAACGAGCAGTACTTC; cdr3_aa: CASSFSNEQYF
j_call: TRBJ2-3; d_call: -; clone_size: many; v_call: TRBV11-2; cdr3_nt: TGTGCCAGCAGCCCCTCCGGGACTAGCACAGATACGCAGTATTTT; cdr3_aa: CASSPSGTSTDTQYF
j_call: TRBJ2-7; d_call: TRBD2; clone_size: many; v_call: TRBV15; cdr3_nt: TGTGCCACCAGCAGAGATCTTCGGACTAGCGGGAGGGCCGAGCAGTACTTC; cdr3_aa: CATSRDLRTSGRAEQYF
j_call: TRBJ2-1; d_call: -; clone_size: many; v_call: TRBV5-1; cdr3_nt: TGCGCCAGCGGCCTGGGGGGACTCCTCTACAATGAGCAGTTCTTC; cdr3_aa: CASGLGGLLYNEQFF
j_call: TRBJ2-1; d_call: -; clone_size: many; v_call: TRBV11-2; cdr3_nt: TGTGCCAGCAGCAAGGACAGACAAGATTACAATGAGCAGTTCTTC; cdr3_aa: CASSKDRQDYNEQFF
j_call: TRBJ2-4; d_call: TRBD1; clone_size: many; v_call: TRBV9; cdr3_nt: TGTGCCAGCAGCGGTCAATCGGGACAGGGCAAAAACATTCAGTACTTC; cdr3_aa: CASSGQSGQGKNIQYF
j_call: TRBJ2-7; d_call: -; clone_size: many; v_call: TRBV20-1; cdr3_nt: TGCAGTGCTAGCAAGCGAGGGCCGGGATCTAGCGTTGTCTACGAGCAGTACTTC; cdr3_aa: CSASKRGPGSSVVYEQYF
j_call: TRBJ2-2; d_call: TRBD2; clone_size: -; v_call: TRBV29-1; cdr3_nt: TGCAGCGTCGCCGAGCCGGAAAGCGGGAGAGGCGGGGAGCTGTTTTTT; cdr3_aa: CSVAEPESGRGGELFF
j_call: TRBJ2-7; d_call: -; clone_size: few; v_call: TRBV6-5; cdr3_nt: TGTGCCAGCAGTTACCGTGGAAGCTCCTACGAGCAGTACTTC; cdr3_aa: CASSYRGSSYEQYF
j_call: TRBJ1-2; d_call: TRBD1; clone_size: -; v_call: TRBV2; cdr3_nt: TGTGCCAGCAAGGAGGGACAGATAAACTATGGCTACACCTTC; cdr3_aa: CASKEGQINYGYTF
j_call: TRBJ2-2; d_call: TRBD2; clone_size: many; v_call: TRBV7-8; cdr3_nt: TGTGCCAGCAGCTCGGGACTAGCGGGAGTCACCGGGGAGCTGTTTTTT; cdr3_aa: CASSSGLAGVTGELFF
j_call: TRBJ2-5; d_call: -; clone_size: many; v_call: TRBV5-4; cdr3_nt: TGTGCCAGCAGCTTGGACCCTCTGGGGGGAGTAGAGACCCAGTACTTC; cdr3_aa: CASSLDPLGGVETQYF
j_call: TRBJ2-1; d_call: -; clone_size: once; v_call: TRBV14; cdr3_nt: TGTGCCAGCAGCCAGCCTTACAATGAGCAGTTCTTC; cdr3_aa: CASSQPYNEQFF
j_call: TRBJ2-5; d_call: TRBD1; clone_size: many; v_call: TRBV11-2; cdr3_nt: TGTGCCAGCAGCTTACCCGGGACAGGGTTACGAGAGACCCAGTACTTC; cdr3_aa: CASSLPGTGLRETQYF
j_call: TRBJ2-2; d_call: -; clone_size: few; v_call: TRBV18; cdr3_nt: TGTGCCAGCTCCCCCCCCGGCGGGGAGCTGTTTTTT; cdr3_aa: CASSPPGGELFF
j_call: TRBJ1-6; d_call: -; clone_size: many; v_call: TRBV20-1; cdr3_nt: TGCAGTGCTAGATACAGGAGCTCCTATAATTCACCCCTCCACTTT; cdr3_aa: CSARYRSSYNSPLHF
j_call: TRBJ2-6; d_call: TRBD1; clone_size: many; v_call: TRBV6-5; cdr3_nt: TGTGCCAGCAGACGAGCGACAGGGGGGGCCAACGTCCTGACTTTC; cdr3_aa: CASRRATGGANVLTF
j_call: TRBJ2-3; d_call: TRBD2; clone_size: many; v_call: TRBV9; cdr3_nt: TGTGCCAGCAGCACTCGACTAGCGGGAGAGGTAGATACGCAGTATTTT; cdr3_aa: CASSTRLAGEVDTQYF
j_call: TRBJ2-3; d_call: -; clone_size: many; v_call: TRBV6-2/TRBV6-3; cdr3_nt: TGTGCCAGCAGTTACCCGGACAGCACAGATACGCAGTATTTT; cdr3_aa: CASSYPDSTDTQYF
j_call: TRBJ1-5; d_call: -; clone_size: few; v_call: TRBV20-1; cdr3_nt: TGCAGTGCTAGAGATCAGGGGCAGTTGAGCAATCAGCCCCAGCATTTT; cdr3_aa: CSARDQGQLSNQPQHF
j_call: TRBJ1-1; d_call: -; clone_size: many; v_call: TRBV21-1; cdr3_nt: TGTGCCAGCAGCAAAGAGCCAGGGATGAACACTGAAGCTTTCTTT; cdr3_aa: CASSKEPGMNTEAFF
j_call: TRBJ2-5; d_call: TRBD2; clone_size: many; v_call: TRBV18; cdr3_nt: TGTGCCAGCTCTCGCAGCGGGATGCGGACTAGCGGGGGACTGGAGACCCAGTACTTC; cdr3_aa: CASSRSGMRTSGGLETQYF
j_call: TRBJ2-3; d_call: TRBD2; clone_size: many; v_call: TRBV7-3; cdr3_nt: TGTGCCAGCAGCCCCGTAGGCGGGAGGGCCGATACGCAGTATTTT; cdr3_aa: CASSPVGGRADTQYF
j_call: TRBJ2-1; d_call: TRBD2; clone_size: many; v_call: TRBV27; cdr3_nt: TGTGCCAGCAGTTCTCGCGGGAGAGAATCCAATGAGCAGTTCTTC; cdr3_aa: CASSSRGRESNEQFF
j_call: TRBJ2-3; d_call: -; clone_size: -; v_call: TRBV7-9; cdr3_nt: TGTGCCAGCAGCTTAGCGCTCAGCAGCGCTAGCACAGATACGCAGTATTTT; cdr3_aa: CASSLALSSASTDTQYF
j_call: TRBJ2-3; d_call: -; clone_size: few; v_call: TRBV30; cdr3_nt: TGTGCCTGGAGGATGAGAAGCAGCACAGATACGCAGTATTTT; cdr3_aa: CAWRMRSSTDTQYF
j_call: TRBJ2-6; d_call: -; clone_size: many; v_call: TRBV7-9; cdr3_nt: TGTGCCAGCAGGCCCCTAGCGAGCTCTGGGGCCAACGTCCTGACTTTC; cdr3_aa: CASRPLASSGANVLTF
j_call: TRBJ1-4; d_call: -; clone_size: many; v_call: TRBV12-3/TRBV12-4; cdr3_nt: TGTGCCAGCAGTTTAAAGTTTGGGGAAACTAATGAAAAACTGTTTTTT; cdr3_aa: CASSLKFGETNEKLFF
j_call: TRBJ2-3; d_call: TRBD2; clone_size: many; v_call: TRBV10-2; cdr3_nt: TGCGCCAGCAGGACTAGCGGGAGTTCCGGAGATACGCAGTATTTT; cdr3_aa: CASRTSGSSGDTQYF
j_call: TRBJ2-7; d_call: TRBD2; clone_size: many; v_call: TRBV28; cdr3_nt: TGTGCCAGCTCCCTAGCGGGAGGACTCTACGAGCAGTACTTC; cdr3_aa: CASSLAGGLYEQYF
j_call: TRBJ1-2; d_call: TRBD1; clone_size: many; v_call: TRBV20-1; cdr3_nt: TGCAGTGCTATAGACAGGGGGGTTGGCTACACCTTC; cdr3_aa: CSAIDRGVGYTF
j_call: TRBJ2-2; d_call: -; clone_size: many; v_call: TRBV19; cdr3_nt: TGTGCCAGTAAGGCCGGGGAGCTGTTTTTT; cdr3_aa: CASKAGELFF
j_call: TRBJ1-2; d_call: -; clone_size: many; v_call: TRBV28; cdr3_nt: TGTGCCAGCAGCCCCCTCCGGGGGGCGCTGGGCTACACCTTC; cdr3_aa: CASSPLRGALGYTF
j_call: TRBJ2-7; d_call: -; clone_size: -; v_call: TRBV7-9; cdr3_nt: TGTGCCAGCAGCTTACGGTCAGCGGGCCCCGAGCAGTACTTC; cdr3_aa: CASSLRSAGPEQYF
j_call: TRBJ2-3; d_call: -; clone_size: -; v_call: TRBV4-3; cdr3_nt: TGCGCCAGCAGCCAAGATAGGGGGACTGGAGATACGCAGTATTTT; cdr3_aa: CASSQDRGTGDTQYF
j_call: TRBJ2-3; d_call: TRBD1; clone_size: many; v_call: TRBV20-1; cdr3_nt: TGCAGTGCAGACAGATCCGGGACAGGGAAGACAGATACGCAGTATTTT; cdr3_aa: CSADRSGTGKTDTQYF
j_call: TRBJ2-3; d_call: -; clone_size: many; v_call: TRBV12-3/TRBV12-4; cdr3_nt: TGTGCCAGCAGTCTGGAGGGGGCTAGGACAGATACGCAGTATTTT; cdr3_aa: CASSLEGARTDTQYF